Listed below are T cell receptor beta chains from one sample, sequenced in a study of CXCR3-negative and CXCR3-positive naive CD8 T cells. TCRdb reworked the 5' RACE reads into one entry per CDR3 protein, no DNA. The listing records 100,000 to 150,000 distinct CDR3 sequences. Sequencing was done on a sample of naive CXCR3- CD8+ T cells from blood. The receptors shown here come from a human donor in good health. Some clones in this sample may be carry-over from other donors' samples. CDR3s include the opening cysteine and the closing phenylalanine or tryptophan. Fields, in order: J gene, CDR3 length, V gene, CDR3 protein.

TRBJ2-5	15	TRBV11-2	CASSLGRRPQETQYF
TRBJ2-7	14	TRBV5-6	CASSSGTGGNEQYF
TRBJ2-5	14	TRBV7-2	CASSLVGSGETQYF
TRBJ1-6	17	TRBV5-1	CASSLDSGSSYNSPLHF
TRBJ1-2	15	TRBV6-2/TRBV6-3	CASSYSISKPDGYTF
TRBJ1-2	13	TRBV28	CASNQGRFYGYTF
TRBJ1-5	13	TRBV27	CASSPKAYQPQHF
TRBJ1-1	13	TRBV5-1	CASSWTGGAEAFF
TRBJ2-1	12	TRBV3-1	CASSQDTNEQFF
TRBJ2-7	15	TRBV5-1	CASSLGQGSYYEQYF
TRBJ1-2	15	TRBV24-1	CATSDPGQANYGYTF
TRBJ2-7	14	TRBV11-3	CASSGSRAAYEQYF
TRBJ2-7	12	TRBV28	CAIGTGSYEQYF
TRBJ2-7	13	TRBV12-3/TRBV12-4	CASRLAEGYEQYF
TRBJ1-1	17	TRBV28	CASVGVLNPLLDTEAFF
TRBJ2-1	16	TRBV15	CATSRGAGLVYNEQFF
TRBJ2-5	14	TRBV20-1	CSAREERERETQYF
TRBJ1-2	13	TRBV7-9	CASSPDNFYGYTF
TRBJ1-5	15	TRBV2	CASDTGRWGNQPQHF
TRBJ2-7	13	TRBV6-5	CASSYSPAIGQYF
TRBJ2-7	16	TRBV29-1	CSVGGLDRGRIHEQYF
TRBJ1-4	13	TRBV28	CASSRLRNEKLFF
TRBJ2-7	14	TRBV15	CATSRDPGSYKQYF
TRBJ1-2	14	TRBV25-1	CASSDETSPYGYTF
TRBJ2-7	15	TRBV7-9	CASSLVSGQSYEQYF
TRBJ1-5	14	TRBV12-3/TRBV12-4	CASSSDRGTQPQHF
TRBJ2-2	14	TRBV5-1	CASSFGPVSGELFF
TRBJ2-3	16	TRBV7-6	CASSGLAGGSMGTQYF
TRBJ2-7	12	TRBV7-9	CASSPDEYEQYF
TRBJ2-7	15	TRBV6-6	CASSEDGGDIHEQYF
TRBJ2-2	18	TRBV4-1	CASSDSGTSGIFVGELFF
TRBJ2-7	13	TRBV27	CASSFVGAGEQYF
TRBJ1-2	13	TRBV11-3	CASKSRFGDGYTF
TRBJ2-1	15	TRBV29-1	CSVEDLGSSYNEQFF
TRBJ2-7	14	TRBV18	CASSPTESSYEQYF
TRBJ2-1	15	TRBV7-9	CASSSGLGLHNEQFF
TRBJ2-7	16	TRBV4-3	CASSQDKWQGAYEQYF
TRBJ2-1	15	TRBV6-2/TRBV6-3	CASSVQREGSNEQFF
TRBJ2-5	15	TRBV7-9	CASSLPWTGLETQYF
TRBJ2-1	15	TRBV5-6	CASSLGAGSHNEQFF
TRBJ1-1	13	TRBV7-9	CASSLPGYTEAFF
TRBJ1-5	13	TRBV14	CASSQGSGGPQHF
TRBJ2-7	15	TRBV5-1	CASSTSGQGLYEQYF
TRBJ1-1	12	TRBV29-1	CSVQQGGTEAFF
TRBJ2-7	12	TRBV29-1	CSVVSSAYEQCF
TRBJ2-2	11	TRBV29-1	CSVDEDGELFF
TRBJ1-2	16	TRBV9	CASSVPLYGAGYGYTF
TRBJ2-7	16	TRBV27	CASSHPGTQKFYEQYF
TRBJ2-1	16	TRBV4-3	CASSQSGHVPYNEQFF
TRBJ1-5	15	TRBV28	CASSLSSGGNQPQHF
TRBJ1-2	13	TRBV29-1	CSAISGSGHGYTF
TRBJ2-1	15	TRBV5-4	CASSSGTNDYREQFF
TRBJ1-1	14	TRBV7-9	CASSLYTGDTEAFF